These 30 T cell receptor beta chains came from one sample sequenced in a study of control samples from healthy donors and cancer patients. Sequencing was performed with immunoSEQ multiplex PCR; in TCRdb, only in-frame clones are kept and a portion is missing. The sample carries around 90,000 clones, about 89% recorded once. The source material was blood. These receptors all stem from a man aged 30 to 39 in good health.

The rearrangement joins TRBV18 to TRBJ1-5, with a tentative D call TRBD1 (6 bases). This CDR3 region has 15 residues. Trimming left V 5 bases short and J 0 bases short, with 11 bases between. Germline CDR1 reads KGHSH; CDR2 reads LQKENI. The CDR3 DNA reads as TGTGCCAGCTCATCCCGACAGGCTAGCAATCAGCCCCAGCATTTT. Its translation: CASSSRQASNQPQHF.

The chain employs TRBV18 and TRBJ2-2; D is uncertain. Trimming took off 0 bases at V and 2 bases at J, with 4 bases between the two ends. This CDR3 is built from 14 residues. Germline V CDR1 and CDR2: KGHSH, LQKENI. Here the CDR3 DNA reads TGTGCCAGCTCACCACCCCCCAACACCGGGGAGCTGTTTTTT. It encodes CASSPPPNTGELFF.

This clone was picked up one time. The chain recombines TRBV7-2 with TRBJ1-1; D is uncertain. Germline CDR1 is SGHTA and CDR2 is FQGNSA. V lost 2 bases, J lost 1 base, and 5 bases lay in between. This CDR3 spans 13 amino acids. The CDR3 nucleotides read TGTGCCAGCAGCTTATCCAGGAACACTGAAGCTTTCTTT. It specifies CASSLSRNTEAFF.

This clone turned up a few times. CDR3 in amino acids: CATMEDTGNTIYF. The CDR3 DNA reads as TGTGCCACCATGGAGGACACTGGAAACACCATATATTTT. The rearrangement joins TRBV24-1 to TRBJ1-3; maybe TRBD1 (5 bases). The V gene lost 8 bases and the J gene lost 2 bases, with 9 bases spanning the gap. CDR1 KGHDR and CDR2 SFDVKD come from the germline V gene. The CDR3 consists of 13 residues.

The chain combines TRBV6-5 with TRBJ2-1; possibly TRBD1 for D (6 bases). The CDR3 covers 13 residues. The germline gives CDR1 MNHEY, CDR2 SVGAGI. V lost 7 bases to trimming and J lost 9 bases, with 16 bases between them. The CDR3 DNA reads TGTGCCAGCACCCACCACAGGGTGGGTGAGCAGTTCTTC. The encoded protein is CASTHHRVGEQFF.

The chain recombines TRBV12-3 or TRBV12-4 with TRBJ1-1, with a tentative D call TRBD1 (6 bases). Trimming stripped 6 bases from V and 5 bases from J, with 13 bases between. The CDR3 loop spans 13 amino acids. This CDR3 is CASRVRGRTEAFF. CDR3 nucleotides: TGTGCCAGCAGAGTAAGGGGGAGGACTGAAGCTTTCTTT.

The V and J genes are TRBV12-3 or TRBV12-4 and TRBJ1-6; D perhaps matches TRBD1 (6 bases). V was trimmed by 2 bases and J by 10 bases, leaving 9 bases between them. This CDR3 has 13 amino acids. CDR3 bases: TGTGCCAGCAGTTTAACAGGGAACTCACCCCTCCACTTT. Protein product: CASSLTGNSPLHF.

The CDR3 nucleotides read TGTGCCAGCGCAACTAACACTGAAGCTTTCTTT. It specifies CASATNTEAFF. The chain couples TRBV25-1 to TRBJ1-1; D not certain. CDR1 is MGHDK, CDR2 SYGVNS, per germline. V was shortened by 8 bases and J by 2 bases, with 6 bases between the two germline ends. The length of the CDR3 is 11 residues.

There are a few counts of this clone. This sequence joins TRBV28 and TRBJ1-1, with TRBD1 as a possible D gene (6 bases). Trimming took off 5 bases at V and 6 bases at J, with 19 bases between the two ends. CDR3 size: 15 residues. CDR1 is MDHEN and CDR2 is SYDVKM in the germline V gene. The CDR3 loop reads CASSPLQGYGAEAFF. The CDR3 nucleotides are TGTGCCAGCAGTCCTCTACAGGGATATGGAGCTGAAGCTTTCTTT.

This clone was detected only a few times. The chain employs TRBV5-1 and TRBJ2-5; 12 bases map to TRBD1. The CDR3 sequence is 15 residues long. Germline CDR1 SGHRS, CDR2 YFSETQ. Unmatched junction bases numbered 6, after V lost 4 bases and J lost 5 bases. CDR3 protein: CASSIRDRGRETQYF. Written as DNA, the CDR3 is TGCGCCAGCAGCATACGGGACAGGGGGCGGGAGACCCAGTACTTC.

The chain has TRBV3-1 (or the pseudogene TRBV3-2) and TRBJ2-5, with 10 bases aligning to TRBD2. Germline assignment: CDR1 LGHDT and CDR2 YNNKEL (reference sequence). J was trimmed by 5 bases and V by 4 bases; bases with no gene match: 7. The CDR3 runs 15 residues. CDR3 residues: CASSPLAGVGETQYF. CDR3 sequence (DNA): TGTGCCAGCAGCCCCCTAGCGGGGGTGGGGGAGACCCAGTACTTC.

The gene calls are TRBV30 and TRBJ1-1; TRBD1 might be the D (5 bases). Germline lookup yields CDR1 GTSNPN and CDR2 SVGIG (reference sequence). The CDR3 has 14 amino acids. V dropped 0 bases and J dropped 1 base, with 9 bases sitting between them. The CDR3 is CAWSVPRENTEAFF. The CDR3 nucleotides read TGTGCCTGGAGTGTGCCCAGGGAGAACACTGAAGCTTTCTTT.

V gene TRBV7-2 combines with J gene TRBJ2-7; the D gene is possibly TRBD2 (6 bases). The length of the CDR3 is 15 residues. V gave up 1 base and J gave up 2 bases, with 12 bases separating them. Germline V CDR1 and CDR2: SGHTA, FQGNSA. The CDR3 DNA reads as TGTGCCAGCAGCTTAGACAGTCGGGGGACCTACGAGCAGTACGTC. Translated: CASSLDSRGTYEQYV.

The chain combines TRBV5-5 with TRBJ2-5; perhaps TRBD2 as D (6 bases). There are 16 residues in the CDR3. The germline V gene has CDR1 SGHKS and CDR2 YYEKEE (reference sequence). The V end was cut by 4 bases, the J end by 0 bases, with 16 bases between. The CDR3 sequence is CASSLRRAGYQETQYF. The DNA for the CDR3 is TGTGCCAGCAGCCTTCGTAGGGCGGGGTACCAAGAGACCCAGTACTTC.

In its sample, this clone was seen once. This chain uses TRBV30 with TRBJ2-7; 7 bases agree with TRBD1. J gave up 4 bases and V 0 bases, and 9 bases lay outside the gene matches. Germline loops: CDR1 GTSNPN, CDR2 SVGIG (reference sequence). The length of the CDR3 is 15 residues. The DNA of the CDR3 is TGTGCCTGGAGTGTTGCCCTAGGGACAGAATACGAGCAGTACTTC. This sequence encodes CAWSVALGTEYEQYF.

This chain connects TRBV27 to TRBJ1-2; tentatively, D is TRBD1 (5 bases). There are 14 residues in the CDR3. Trimming left V 5 bases short and J 6 bases short, with 16 bases between. CDR1 is MNHEY and CDR2 is SMNVEV in the germline V gene (reference sequence). The CDR3 DNA follows: TGTGCCAGCAGTCCGTGGAGGGGAAGAAATGGCTACACCTTC. Protein sequence: CASSPWRGRNGYTF.

The chain combines TRBV7-9 with TRBJ2-3; 11 bases match TRBD2. Germline loops: CDR1 SEHNR, CDR2 FQNEAQ (reference sequence). V was clipped by 4 bases and J by 3 bases; unmatched bases: 3. This CDR3 is 15 amino acids long. The CDR3 region has the DNA TGTGCCAGCAGCTCGGGACTAGCGGTTACAGATACGCAGTATTTT. This translates into CASSSGLAVTDTQYF.

There are a few counts of this clone. This chain joins TRBV12-5 and TRBJ1-1; no firm D call. Deletions cut 0 bases from V and 3 bases from J, with 17 bases between. Germline V gene data show CDR1 as LGHNT and CDR2 as FRNRAP. This CDR3 spans 17 amino acids. CDR3 sequence reads: CASGLVPPIQAYTEAFF. The CDR3 DNA follows: TGTGCTAGTGGTTTGGTTCCCCCGATCCAGGCTTACACTGAAGCTTTCTTT.

V usage is TRBV14 and J usage is TRBJ2-4; TRBD2 matches at 7 bases. J was trimmed by 5 bases and V by 5 bases; bases with no gene match: 12. The germline V gene encodes CDR1 SGHDN and CDR2 FVKESK. The CDR3 length is 16 residues. CDR3: CASSGSAGRVENIQYF. CDR3 sequence (DNA): TGTGCCAGCAGCGGTTCAGCAGGGAGGGTCGAAAACATTCAGTACTTC.

The CDR3: CASSPRRGAANYGYTF. In DNA, the CDR3 is TGTGCCAGCAGTCCTCGACGGGGTGCGGCTAACTATGGCTACACCTTC. V gene TRBV27 combines with J gene TRBJ1-2; D remains ambiguous. The CDR3 contains 16 residues. V lost 5 bases and J lost 0, with 16 bases in between. CDR1 and CDR2 (germline): MNHEY, SMNVEV (reference sequence).

Only one count was recorded for this clone. This chain joins TRBV5-1 and TRBJ2-4; D is unclear. This CDR3 comprises 15 residues. V lost 0 bases to trimming and J lost 0 bases, with 7 bases between them. CDR1 and CDR2 from the germline V gene are SGHRS and YFSETQ. This CDR3 reads CASSLGAIAKNIQYF. For the CDR3, the DNA is TGCGCCAGCAGCTTGGGTGCTATAGCCAAAAACATTCAGTACTTC.

This clone was recorded once. The J gene is TRBJ2-3, the V gene TRBV28, with D unclear. CDR1 and CDR2 from the germline V gene are MDHEN and SYDVKM. Trimming shortened V by 6 bases and J by 0 bases, and 10 bases separated the two germline ends. This CDR3 is 14 amino acids long. The CDR3 sequence is CASSSLTSTDTQYF. The CDR3 nucleotides are TGTGCCAGCAGCTCACTGACTAGCACAGATACGCAGTATTTT. Variable domain in full (rest from reference TRBV28 and TRBJ2-3): DVKVTQSSRYLVKRTGEKVFLECVQDMDHENMFWYRQDPGLGLRLIYFSYDVKMKEKGDIPEGYSVSREKKERFSLILESASTNQTSMYLCASSSLTSTDTQYFGPGTRLTVL.

This clone was found once. This chain uses TRBV18 with TRBJ2-1; 8 bases fit TRBD2. V lost 0 bases and J lost 5; bases outside the gene matches: 6. This CDR3 is built from 16 residues. CDR1 and CDR2 from the germline V gene are KGHSH and LQKENI. DNA of the CDR3: TGTGCCAGCTCACCACCGGCGGGGGGAAGGGACAATGAGCAGTTCTTC. Its protein product is CASSPPAGGRDNEQFF.

The chain employs TRBV27 and TRBJ1-1; 10 bases are shared with TRBD1. The V gene end was trimmed by 1 base and the J gene end by 1 base; junction bases not matched to a gene: 9. CDR3 length equals 18 residues. Germline CDR1 reads MNHEY; CDR2 reads SMNVEV (reference sequence). The CDR3 nucleotides read TGTGCCAGCAGTTTATTGGTTTTTGGGACAGGGGCGAACACTGAAGCTTTCTTT. Protein sequence: CASSLLVFGTGANTEAFF.

To note about this clone: At one of its ends the junction is not consistent with the germline gene, which may arise from a read error. The chain has TRBV19 and TRBJ1-2, with D unclear. There are 11 residues in the CDR3. Germline V CDR1 and CDR2: LNHDA, SQIVND (reference sequence). The DNA of the CDR3 is TGTGCCAGTAGTATATATTCACGGGCAGCATTC. Translated: CASSIYSRAAF.

This chain connects TRBV29-1 to TRBJ2-5; TRBD1 aligns across 7 bases. Germline V CDR1 and CDR2: SQVTM, ANQGSEA. The CDR3 is made up of 14 amino acids. The V segment lost 0 bases and the J segment 5 bases; nucleotides outside the gene matches: 6. The CDR3 region has the DNA TGCAGCGTTGAAGAGACAGGGCTCGGGGAGACCCAGTACTTC. Its protein is CSVEETGLGETQYF.

The chain employs TRBV2 and TRBJ1-2, with no clear D. Trimming pared 2 bases from V and 0 bases from J, leaving 10 bases between. Germline CDR1 and CDR2: SNHLY and FYNNEI. The CDR3 extends over 15 amino acids. Written as DNA, the CDR3 is TGTGCCAGCAGTGAAATTGGGATAGCTAACTATGGCTACACCTTC. Its translation: CASSEIGIANYGYTF.

The chain joins TRBV21-1 to TRBJ2-7; the table's D call, TRBD1, has no DNA check behind it. TRBV21-1 is flagged as a pseudogene. This CDR3 comprises 19 residues. The CDR3 region has the DNA TGTGCCAGCAGCAAAGTATCATTAGGCAGACAGACAGATTCCTACGAGCAGTACGTC. This sequence encodes CASSKVSLGRQTDSYEQYV.

The J gene is TRBJ1-2, the V gene TRBV2; 7 bases fit TRBD1. Germline CDR1 is SNHLY and CDR2 is FYNNEI. This CDR3 region has 18 residues. J was trimmed by 0 bases and V by 3 bases; bases with no gene match: 13. DNA of the CDR3: TGTGCCAGCAGTGAGGCTCGGACAGGTAGAGGTACTAACTATGGCTACACCTTC. Protein sequence: CASSEARTGRGTNYGYTF.

This chain uses TRBV30 with TRBJ1-4; D unclear. Trimming shortened V by 3 bases and J by 8 bases, and 13 bases separated the two germline ends. CDR3 length: 13 residues. Germline V gene data show CDR1 as GTSNPN and CDR2 as SVGIG (reference sequence). Here the CDR3 DNA reads TGTGCCTGGAGCTGGGGAATACGAGAAAAACTGTTTTTT. Amino acids: CAWSWGIREKLFF.